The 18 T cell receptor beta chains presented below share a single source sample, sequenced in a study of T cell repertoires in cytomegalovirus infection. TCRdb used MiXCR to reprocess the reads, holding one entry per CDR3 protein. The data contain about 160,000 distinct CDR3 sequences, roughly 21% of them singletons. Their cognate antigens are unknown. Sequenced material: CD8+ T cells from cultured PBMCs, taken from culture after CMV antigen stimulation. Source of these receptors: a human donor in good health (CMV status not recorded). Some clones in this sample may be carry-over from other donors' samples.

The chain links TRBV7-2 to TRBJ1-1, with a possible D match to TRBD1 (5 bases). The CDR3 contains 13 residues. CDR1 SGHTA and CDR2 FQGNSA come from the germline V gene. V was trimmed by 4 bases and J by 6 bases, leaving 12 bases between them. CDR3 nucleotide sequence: TGTGCCAGCAGCTCCCGGACACGGCCTGAAGCTTTCTTT. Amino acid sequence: CASSSRTRPEAFF. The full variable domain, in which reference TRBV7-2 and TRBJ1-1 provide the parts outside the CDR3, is GAGVSQSPSNKVTEKGKDVELRCDPISGHTALYWYRQSLGQGLEFLIYFQGNSAPDKSGLPSDRFSAERTGGSVSTLTIQRTQQEDSAVYLCASSSRTRPEAFFGQGTRLTVV.

The CDR3 spells CASSQQDQGNYGYTF. The CDR3 region has the DNA TGCGCCAGCAGCCAACAAGATCAGGGGAACTATGGCTACACCTTC. The gene calls are TRBV4-1 and TRBJ1-2, with D possibly matching TRBD1 (6 bases). The germline V gene has CDR1 MGHRA and CDR2 YSYEKL. The CDR3 spans 15 residues. V dropped 2 bases and J dropped 2 bases, with 12 bases sitting between them.

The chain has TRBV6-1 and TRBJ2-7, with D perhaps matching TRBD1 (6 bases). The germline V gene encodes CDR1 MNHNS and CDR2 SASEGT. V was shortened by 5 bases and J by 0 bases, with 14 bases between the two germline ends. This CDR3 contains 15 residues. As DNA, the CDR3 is TGTGCCAGCAGTCGTGACAGGTCCAGCTCCTACGAGCAGTACTTC. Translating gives CASSRDRSSSYEQYF.

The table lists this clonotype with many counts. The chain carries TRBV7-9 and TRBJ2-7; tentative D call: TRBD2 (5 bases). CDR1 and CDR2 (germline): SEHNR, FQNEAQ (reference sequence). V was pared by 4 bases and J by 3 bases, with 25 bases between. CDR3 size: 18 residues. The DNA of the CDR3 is TGTGCCAGCAGCTCGAAGCGGACTCCTTCAATGGGTGGCTACGAGCAGTACTTC. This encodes CASSSKRTPSMGGYEQYF. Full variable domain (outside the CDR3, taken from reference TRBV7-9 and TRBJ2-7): DTGVSQNPRHKITKRGQNVTFRCDPISEHNRLYWYRQTLGQGPEFLTYFQNEAQLEKSRLLSDRFSAERPKGSFSTLEIQRTEQGDSAMYLCASSSKRTPSMGGYEQYFGPGTRLTVT.

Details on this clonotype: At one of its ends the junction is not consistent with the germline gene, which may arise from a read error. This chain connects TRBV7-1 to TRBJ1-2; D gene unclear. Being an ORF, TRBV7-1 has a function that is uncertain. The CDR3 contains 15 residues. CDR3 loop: CASSPGWGSKYGYTF. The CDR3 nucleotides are TGTGCCAGCAGCCCCGGATGGGGATCTAAGTATGGCTACACCTTC.

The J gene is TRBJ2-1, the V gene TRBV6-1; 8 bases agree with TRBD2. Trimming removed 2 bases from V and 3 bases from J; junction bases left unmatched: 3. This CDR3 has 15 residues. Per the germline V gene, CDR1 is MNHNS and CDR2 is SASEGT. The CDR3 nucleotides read TGTGCCAGCAGTGAAAGTGGGACTAGCTACAATGAGCAGTTCTTC. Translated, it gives CASSESGTSYNEQFF.

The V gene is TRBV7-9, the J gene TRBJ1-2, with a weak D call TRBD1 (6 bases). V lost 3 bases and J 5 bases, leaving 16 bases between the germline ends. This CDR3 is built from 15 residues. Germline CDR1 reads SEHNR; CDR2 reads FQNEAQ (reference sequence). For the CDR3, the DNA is TGTGCCAGCAGCTTGGGACATATGGGCCAATATGGCTACACCTTC. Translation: CASSLGHMGQYGYTF.

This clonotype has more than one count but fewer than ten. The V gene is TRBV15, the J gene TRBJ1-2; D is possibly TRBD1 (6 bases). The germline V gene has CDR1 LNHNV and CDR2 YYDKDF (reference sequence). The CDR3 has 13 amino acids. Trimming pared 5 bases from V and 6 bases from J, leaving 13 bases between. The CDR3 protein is CATSPVGGDGYTF. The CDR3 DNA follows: TGTGCCACCAGCCCAGTGGGGGGCGATGGCTACACCTTC.

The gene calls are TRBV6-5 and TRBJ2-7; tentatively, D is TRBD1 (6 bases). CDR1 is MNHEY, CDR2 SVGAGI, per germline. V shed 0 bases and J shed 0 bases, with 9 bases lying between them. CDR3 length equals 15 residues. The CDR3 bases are TGTGCCAGCAGTTACTCTTTACAGGGCTCCTACGAGCAGTACTTC. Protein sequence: CASSYSLQGSYEQYF.

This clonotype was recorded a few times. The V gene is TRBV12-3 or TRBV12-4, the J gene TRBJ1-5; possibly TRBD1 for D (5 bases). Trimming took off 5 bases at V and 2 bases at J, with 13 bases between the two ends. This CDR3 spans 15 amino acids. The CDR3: CASSLPGGGNQPQHF. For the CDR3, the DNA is TGTGCCAGCAGTCTCCCCGGGGGAGGCAATCAGCCCCAGCATTTT.

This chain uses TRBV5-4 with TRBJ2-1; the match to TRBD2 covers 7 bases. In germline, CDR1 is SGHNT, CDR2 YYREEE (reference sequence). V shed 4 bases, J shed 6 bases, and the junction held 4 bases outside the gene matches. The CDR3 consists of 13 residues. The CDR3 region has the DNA TGTGCCAGCAGCCGGACTAGGACCAATGAGCAGTTCTTC. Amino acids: CASSRTRTNEQFF.

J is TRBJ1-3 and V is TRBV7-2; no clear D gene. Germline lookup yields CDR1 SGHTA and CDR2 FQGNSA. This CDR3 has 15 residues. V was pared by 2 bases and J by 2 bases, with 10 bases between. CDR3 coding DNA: TGTGCCAGCAGCTTAAGGAGATATACTGGAAACACCATATATTTT. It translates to CASSLRRYTGNTIYF.

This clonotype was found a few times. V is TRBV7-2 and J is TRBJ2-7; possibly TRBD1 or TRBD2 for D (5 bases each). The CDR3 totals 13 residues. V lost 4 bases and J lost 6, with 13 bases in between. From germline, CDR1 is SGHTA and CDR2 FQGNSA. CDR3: CASSYRDQGEQYF. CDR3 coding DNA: TGTGCCAGCAGCTACCGGGACCAGGGCGAGCAGTACTTC.

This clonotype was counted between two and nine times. The chain's CDR3 is CASSLPGQGTYGYTF. The CDR3 coding sequence is TGTGCCAGCAGCTTGCCGGGACAGGGAACCTATGGCTACACCTTC. V is TRBV7-2 and J is TRBJ1-2, with 9 bases lining up with TRBD1. Trimming took 3 bases from V and 4 from J; bases not matched to a gene: 6. There are 15 residues in the CDR3. In germline, CDR1 is SGHTA, CDR2 FQGNSA.

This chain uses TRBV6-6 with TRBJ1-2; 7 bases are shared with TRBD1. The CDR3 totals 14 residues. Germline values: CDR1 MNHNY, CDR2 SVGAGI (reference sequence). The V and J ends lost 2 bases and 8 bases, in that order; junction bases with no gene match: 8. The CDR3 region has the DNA TGTGCCAGCAGTTACGGGTACAGGGGAGACGGCTACACCTTC. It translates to CASSYGYRGDGYTF.

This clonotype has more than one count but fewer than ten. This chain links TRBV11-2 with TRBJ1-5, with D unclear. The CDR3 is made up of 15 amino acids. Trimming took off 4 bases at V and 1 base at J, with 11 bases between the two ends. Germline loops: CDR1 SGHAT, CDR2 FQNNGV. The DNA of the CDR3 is TGTGCCAGCAGCTCCGCGGGATCGAGCAATCAGCCCCAGCATTTT. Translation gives CASSSAGSSNQPQHF. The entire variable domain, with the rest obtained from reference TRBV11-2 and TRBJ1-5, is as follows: EAGVAQSPRYKIIEKRQSVAFWCNPISGHATLYWYQQILGQGPKLLIQFQNNGVVDDSQLPKDRFSAERLKGVDSTLKIQPAKLEDSAVYLCASSSAGSSNQPQHFGDGTRLSIL.

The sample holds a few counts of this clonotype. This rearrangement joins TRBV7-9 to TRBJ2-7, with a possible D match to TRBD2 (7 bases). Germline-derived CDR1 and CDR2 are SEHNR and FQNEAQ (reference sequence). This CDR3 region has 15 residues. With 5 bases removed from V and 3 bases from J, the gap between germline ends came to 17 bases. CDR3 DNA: TGTGCCAGCAGCCTAGGGGGAGGGAGTTTCTACGAGCAGTACTTC. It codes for CASSLGGGSFYEQYF.

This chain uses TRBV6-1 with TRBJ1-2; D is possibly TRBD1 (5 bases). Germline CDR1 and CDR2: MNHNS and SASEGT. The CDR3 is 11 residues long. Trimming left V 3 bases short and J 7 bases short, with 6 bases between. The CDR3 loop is CASSDGGGYTF. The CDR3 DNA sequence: TGTGCCAGCAGTGACGGGGGTGGCTACACCTTC.